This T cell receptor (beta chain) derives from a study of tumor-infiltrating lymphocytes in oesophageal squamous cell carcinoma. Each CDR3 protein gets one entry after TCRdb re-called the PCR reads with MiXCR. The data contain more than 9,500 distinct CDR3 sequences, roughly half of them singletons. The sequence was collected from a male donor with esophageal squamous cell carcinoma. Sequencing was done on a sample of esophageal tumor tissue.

The CDR3 sequence: CASSPAAGHYEQYF. The CDR3 DNA reads TGTGCCAGCAGCCCCGCCGCGGGTCACTACGAGCAGTACTTC. V gene TRBV7-3 combines with J gene TRBJ2-7; tentative D call: TRBD2 (5 bases). V gave up 5 bases and J gave up 3 bases, with 14 bases separating them. The germline V gene encodes CDR1 SGHTA and CDR2 FQGTGA. The CDR3 loop spans 14 amino acids.